The subject of this entry is one T cell receptor (beta chain). The data derive from a study of blood T cells in healthy people across ages. With a J-beta primer mix and a sample-barcoded 5' primer, a second PCR ran 7 to 11 cycles. TCRdb analysed the 5' RACE reads with MiXCR anew, one entry per CDR3 protein. The table records over 1.5 million distinct CDR3 sequences, 49% of them present only once. The CDR3 has 14 residues. Trimming cost V 6 bases and J 0 bases; bases outside gene matches: 2. This receptor was taken from a woman aged 40 to 55 in good health. This sequence joins TRBV12-3 or TRBV12-4 and TRBJ1-3, with 7 bases aligning to TRBD1. The sequencing sample was made of blood. Written as DNA, the CDR3 is TGTGCCAGCAGGACAGGGACCTCTGGAAACACCATATATTTT. Amino acids: CASRTGTSGNTIYF.